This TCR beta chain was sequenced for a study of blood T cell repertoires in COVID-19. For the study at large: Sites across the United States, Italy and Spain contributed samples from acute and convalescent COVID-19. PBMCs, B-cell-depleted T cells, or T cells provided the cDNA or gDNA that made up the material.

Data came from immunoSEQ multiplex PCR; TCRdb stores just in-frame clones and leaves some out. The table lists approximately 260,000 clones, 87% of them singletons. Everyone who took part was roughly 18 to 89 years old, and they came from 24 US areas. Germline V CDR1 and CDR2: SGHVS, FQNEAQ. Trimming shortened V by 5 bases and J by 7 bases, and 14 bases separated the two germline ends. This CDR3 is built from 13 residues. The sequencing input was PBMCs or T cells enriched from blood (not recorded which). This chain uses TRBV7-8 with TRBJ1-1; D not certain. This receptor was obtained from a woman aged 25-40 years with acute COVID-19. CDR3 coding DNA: TGTGCCAGCAGCCATTGGGGAGACGATGAAGCTTTCTTT. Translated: CASSHWGDDEAFF. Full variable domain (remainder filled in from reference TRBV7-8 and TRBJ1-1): GAGVSQSPRYKVAKRGQDVALRCDPISGHVSLFWYQQALGQGPEFLTYFQNEAQLDKSGLPSDRFFAERPEGSVSTLKIQRTQQEDSAVYLCASSHWGDDEAFFGQGTRLTVV.